The clone carrying this TCR beta chain was seen once. Its antigen is unknown. CD45RO-negative, CCR7-selected cells formed the naive CD8 fraction, which excluded terminally differentiated effector memory CD45RA+ cells. This sample was taken from a study of shared clonotypes between healthy human individuals. There are 13 residues in the CDR3. Per the germline V gene, CDR1 is PRHDT and CDR2 is FYEKMQ (reference sequence). The V end was cut by 4 bases, the J end by 3 bases, with 9 bases between. Per the authors' pipeline: Filtering differed because ImmunoSEQ produced junction-only sequences that carried no quality scores. TCRdb's table, derived via immunoSEQ multiplex PCR, lists solely in-frame clones and lacks some. That table supplies the V and J calls and clone size; D and trimming were determined from the DNA. The data hold under 2,000,000 clones, with less than 95% observed a single time. Study results and limitations: Among non-shared clonotypes, generation probabilities were lower than among those shared by all four donors. Memory subsets had estimated richness that was generally smaller than that of naive subsets. The diversity represented, both genetic and in exposure history, was limited by few donors.

The specimen was naive CD8+ T cells sorted from blood. The rearrangement joins TRBV13 to TRBJ1-2; D is unresolved. The clonotype comes from a man younger than 35 in good health. The CDR3 DNA is TGTGCCAGCAGCTCCCCCGGGTACTATGGCTACACCTTC. Translation: CASSSPGYYGYTF.